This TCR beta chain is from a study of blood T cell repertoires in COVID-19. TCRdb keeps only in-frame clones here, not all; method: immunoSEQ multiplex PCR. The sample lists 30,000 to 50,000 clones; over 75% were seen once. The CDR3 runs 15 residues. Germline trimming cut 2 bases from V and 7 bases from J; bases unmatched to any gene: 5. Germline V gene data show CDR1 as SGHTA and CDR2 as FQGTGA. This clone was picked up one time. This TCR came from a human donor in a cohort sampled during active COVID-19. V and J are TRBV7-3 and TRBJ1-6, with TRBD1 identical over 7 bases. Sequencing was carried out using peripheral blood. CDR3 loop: CASSLGGTANSPLHF. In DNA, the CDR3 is TGTGCCAGCAGCTTAGGTGGGACAGCAAATTCACCCCTCCACTTT.